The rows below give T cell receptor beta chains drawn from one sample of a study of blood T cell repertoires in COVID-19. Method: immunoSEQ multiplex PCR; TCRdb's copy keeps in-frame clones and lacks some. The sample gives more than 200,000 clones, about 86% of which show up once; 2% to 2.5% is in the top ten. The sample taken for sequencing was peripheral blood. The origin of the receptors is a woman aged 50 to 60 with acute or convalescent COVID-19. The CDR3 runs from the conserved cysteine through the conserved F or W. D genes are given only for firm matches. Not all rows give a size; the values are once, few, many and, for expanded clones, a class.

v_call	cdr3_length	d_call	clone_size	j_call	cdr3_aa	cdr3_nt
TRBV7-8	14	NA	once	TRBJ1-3	CASSLVGAGNTIYF	TGTGCCAGCAGCCTGGTAGGGGCTGGAAACACCATATATTTT
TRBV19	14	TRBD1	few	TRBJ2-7	CASSTTGTGYEQYF	TGTGCCAGTAGCACTACCGGGACAGGTTACGAGCAGTACTTC
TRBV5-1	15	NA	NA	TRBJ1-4	CASSSSGTWHEKLFF	TGCGCCAGCAGCTCATCCGGGACATGGCATGAAAAACTGTTTTTT
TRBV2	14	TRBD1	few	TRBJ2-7	CASRAGTGGYEQYF	TGTGCCAGCAGAGCCGGGACAGGGGGCTACGAGCAGTACTTC
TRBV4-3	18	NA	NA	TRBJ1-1	CASSQDPPSTLLNTEAFF	TGCGCCAGCAGCCAAGATCCCCCATCGACACTGCTGAACACTGAAGCTTTCTTT
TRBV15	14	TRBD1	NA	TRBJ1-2	CATSRTGQIYGYTF	TGTGCCACCAGCAGGACGGGACAGATCTATGGCTACACCTTC
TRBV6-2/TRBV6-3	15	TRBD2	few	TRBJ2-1	CASSYEGAGFHEQFF	TGTGCCAGCAGTTACGAAGGAGCGGGATTCCATGAGCAGTTCTTC
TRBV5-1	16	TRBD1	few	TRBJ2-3	CASSLGDRGLTDTQYF	TGCGCCAGCAGCTTGGGGGACAGGGGATTGACAGATACGCAGTATTTT
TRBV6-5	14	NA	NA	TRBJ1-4	CASRAGLASEKLFF	TGTGCCAGCAGGGCAGGGTTAGCTAGTGAAAAACTGTTTTTT
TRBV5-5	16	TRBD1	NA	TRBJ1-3	CASSYQGQRPGNTIYF	TGTGCCAGCAGCTACCAGGGACAGAGACCTGGAAACACCATATATTTT
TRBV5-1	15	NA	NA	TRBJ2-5	CASSLPRGHEETQYF	TGCGCCAGCAGCTTGCCGAGGGGACACGAAGAGACCCAGTACTTC
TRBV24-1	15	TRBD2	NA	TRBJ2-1	CATSDSGGRVDEQFF	TGTGCCACCAGTGACTCTGGCGGGAGGGTCGATGAGCAGTTCTTC
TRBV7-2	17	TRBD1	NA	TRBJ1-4	CASSLRGQGAGFEKLFF	TGTGCCAGCAGCCTAAGGGGACAGGGGGCGGGTTTTGAAAAACTGTTTTTT
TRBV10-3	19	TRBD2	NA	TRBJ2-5	CAISESRASGGAFRETQYF	TGTGCCATCAGTGAGTCGAGGGCTAGCGGGGGGGCCTTTCGAGAGACCCAGTACTTC
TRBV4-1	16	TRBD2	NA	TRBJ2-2	CASSQMWDYKGGELFF	TGCGCCAGCAGCCAAATGTGGGACTATAAAGGCGGGGAGCTGTTTTTT